This T cell receptor beta chain was captured by sequencing in a study of technical replicates of blood from a handful of donors (dated 2017 in TCRdb). A word on this clone: No antigen is known for it. Base quality data are lacking; no much larger clone is found one base away.

According to the germline V gene (reference sequence), CDR1 reads LNHDA and CDR2 reads SQIVND. Spanning cysteine to phenylalanine, the CDR3 consists of 15 amino acids. Only the CDR3 portion is preserved as DNA: 45 bases, with reading frame beginning at the first base. From V the trimming removes 5 bases and from J it removes 4 bases, while the gene matches leave 10 bases of the junction unaccounted for. The library was made by the immunoSEQ multiplex PCR assay. TCRdb limited this immuneACCESS table to in-frame rearrangements with V and J called. A share of clones is missing; checked studies link under half to unresolved V genes, and the rest is unexplained. This sample holds roughly 79,000 clones; about 94% were observed only once. The top ten clones comprise 0.35% to 0.45% of the sample.

The V and J segments used are TRBV19 and TRBJ1-1; 7 nucleotides in the junction match TRBD1. The sample comprised T cells isolated from PBMCs. The receptor's source is a human donor in good health. The CDR3 region has the sequence CASSRQGFMGTEAFF. The nucleotide sequence is given as TGTGCCAGTAGTCGACAGGGCTTCATGGGCACTGAAGCTTTCTTT.